This record looks at one T cell receptor (beta chain) sequence and its context. This clone was counted a few times. Its antigen is currently not known. Base qualities are missing; no much larger clone stands one base away. From the cysteine through the phenylalanine, the CDR3 covers 12 amino acids. The read is trimmed to its CDR3 DNA, 36 bases read in frame from base 1. V is reduced by 3 bases and J by 7 bases, leaving a spacing of 7 bases between them. Based on the germline V gene (reference sequence), the CDR1 and CDR2 sequences are PRHDT and FYEKMQ. This entry comes from a study of high-grade serous ovarian cancer treatment subgroups (dated by TCRdb to the early 2020s). At the level of the whole study: On average, sequencing produced around 14,000 reads and approximately 7,500 unique TCR beta rearrangements for each sample. Under a laparoscopic triage algorithm, patients with high-grade serous ovarian cancer were grouped by complete gross resection or by neoadjuvant chemotherapy response, and the study profiled the TCR beta repertoires of these patients. The 30-patient cohort included about ten patients with no residual disease after primary surgery (R0), about ten excellent NACT responders, and about ten poor NACT responders. Each patient contributed one primary tumor and two metastatic tumor samples, giving 90 samples in total. Beyond this particular receptor, the publication reports: Tumors from the same patient had repertoire similarity ranging from roughly 0.11 to 0.85, while tumors from different patients showed almost no similarity. Spatial information was not captured by bulk tumor TCR sequencing, so insight into HGSC tumor complexity and diversity was limited. Neoantigen level correlated positively with TCR clonal relatedness, and copy number variation and mutation load from whole-genome sequencing showed a positive trend with TCR clonal relatedness. The TCR repertoire analyses centered on CDR3, leaving CDR1 and CDR2 unanalyzed.

Tumor samples were collected prior to definitive surgery or chemotherapy. Genomic DNA extraction was performed by the MD Anderson Biospecimen Extraction Resource, and TCR sequencing was carried out by the MD Anderson Cancer Genomics Laboratory. The roughly 90 tumor samples were subjected to high-throughput TCR profiling using ImmunoSEQ. The published analysis was carried out like this. Repertoire diversity metrics included richness (unique productive sequences), clonality, evenness and relatedness; Bhattacharyya coefficient assessed similarity between samples. In a sensitivity analysis, TCRs with fewer than two reads were excluded, and consistent conclusions were obtained. TCRdb limited this immuneACCESS table to in-frame rearrangements with V and J called. A share of clones is missing; checked studies link under half to unresolved V genes, and the rest is unexplained. V, J and clone size derive from that table, while D and trimming were established from the DNA sequence. Within this sample are around 2,000 clones, with roughly 87% of them counted one time only. Together, the top ten hold roughly an eighth of the sample.

What was sequenced was tumor tissue. The chain links TRBV13 with TRBJ1-5; the D gene is not confidently resolved. This clonotype originated in a human donor with high-grade serous ovarian cancer. DNA sequence: TGTGCCAGCAGCTTGCCGGGACAGCCCCAGCATTTT. Translated, it reads CASSLPGQPQHF.